What follows are 12 T cell receptor beta chains derived from one specimen sequenced in a study of blood T cell repertoires in COVID-19. Libraries were prepared by immunoSEQ multiplex PCR; TCRdb keeps only in-frame clonotypes and omits some of them. The sample holds 160,000 or so clones; roughly 88% are singletons and the top ten take around 15%. Sequencing was done on a sample of PBMCs or T cells enriched from blood (not recorded which). The receptors here all came from a man over 45 who had recovered from COVID-19.

This chain joins TRBV30 and TRBJ2-7; D uncertain. The CDR3 spans 12 residues. Trimming left V 3 bases short and J 4 bases short, with 10 bases between. Germline V CDR1 and CDR2: GTSNPN, SVGIG (reference sequence). CDR3 nucleotide sequence: TGTGCCTGGAGCCAAGCTGGTTACGAGCAGTACTTC. Amino acid sequence: CAWSQAGYEQYF.

CDR3 residues: CAISDANRPFEAFF. For the CDR3, the DNA is TGTGCCATCAGTGATGCTAACAGGCCTTTTGAAGCTTTCTTT. The chain combines TRBV10-3 with TRBJ1-1; D is perhaps TRBD1 (5 bases). Trimming removed 3 bases from V and 7 bases from J, with 15 bases in between. CDR1 is ENHRY and CDR2 is SYGVKD in the germline V gene. The CDR3 is 14 residues long.

This sequence joins TRBV30 and TRBJ1-2; 8 nucleotides align to TRBD1. The V segment lost 1 base and the J segment 8 bases; nucleotides outside the gene matches: 6. Germline CDR1 is GTSNPN and CDR2 is SVGIG (reference sequence). This CDR3 is 13 amino acids long. CDR3 sequence: CAWSGGQGRGYTF. The DNA for the CDR3 is TGTGCCTGGAGTGGTGGACAGGGACGCGGCTACACCTTC.

CDR3 coding DNA: TGTGCCAGCAGTTTATGGGCTAGCGGGCAAGAGACCCAGTACTTC. Protein sequence: CASSLWASGQETQYF. This sequence joins TRBV28 and TRBJ2-5; the match to TRBD2 covers 8 bases. The CDR3 covers 15 residues. Germline V gives CDR1 MDHEN, CDR2 SYDVKM. The junction had 2 bases not matched to a gene; V was cut back by 0 bases and J by 2 bases.

This chain uses TRBV7-9 with TRBJ1-5; weak D call: TRBD1 (6 bases). The CDR3 is 14 amino acids. The V end lost 1 base, the J end lost 5 bases, and 9 bases lay between the germline ends. Looked up from germline, CDR1 is SEHNR and CDR2 is FQNEAQ (reference sequence). CDR3 bases: TGTGCCAGCAGCTTAGACAGGGCAGATCAGCCCCAGCATTTT. Its translation is CASSLDRADQPQHF. Supplemented by reference TRBV7-9 and TRBJ1-5, the full variable domain reads DTGVSQNPRHKITKRGQNVTFRCDPISEHNRLYWYRQTLGQGPEFLTYFQNEAQLEKSRLLSDRFSAERPKGSFSTLEIQRTEQGDSAMYLCASSLDRADQPQHFGDGTRLSIL.

The chain recombines TRBV7-3 with TRBJ1-1; TRBD1 is a possible D gene (5 bases). CDR1 is SGHTA and CDR2 is FQGTGA in the germline V gene. The CDR3 has 14 residues. With 5 bases removed from V and 2 bases from J, the gap between germline ends came to 12 bases. CDR3 in DNA: TGTGCCAGCAGCGCGGGACCGCAAAACACTGAAGCTTTCTTT. Protein: CASSAGPQNTEAFF.

The rearrangement joins TRBV21-1 to TRBJ1-5; no DNA check was done on the table's D call, TRBD1. TRBV21-1 is given as a pseudogene. The CDR3 spans 19 residues. The CDR3 reads CASSKADRESPYSNQPQHF. CDR3 bases: TGTGCCAGCAGCAAAGCGGACAGGGAGTCCCCATATAGCAATCAGCCCCAGCATTTT.

This chain joins TRBV6-5 and TRBJ2-7; TRBD1 is a possible D gene (5 bases). Germline V CDR1 and CDR2: MNHEY, SVGAGI. The CDR3 covers 14 residues. The ends were cut back, 2 bases at V and 6 bases at J, with 14 bases in the middle. In nucleotides, the CDR3 is TGTGCCAGCAGTTACCAGGGAAGGAACGGCGAGCAGTACTTC. Amino acids: CASSYQGRNGEQYF.

The chain links TRBV3-1 (or the pseudogene TRBV3-2) to TRBJ1-2, with no clear D. This CDR3 comprises 16 residues. CDR1 is LGHDT, CDR2 YNNKEL, per germline (reference sequence). Trimming shortened V by 0 bases and J by 2 bases, and 13 bases separated the two germline ends. Here the CDR3 DNA reads TGTGCCAGCAGCCAAGATGAAAGCAGGCCCAACTATGGCTACACCTTC. Translating it yields CASSQDESRPNYGYTF.

The V call is TRBV4-2, the J call TRBJ2-2, with TRBD2 as a possible D gene (6 bases). The germline V and J ends were trimmed by 6 bases and 6 bases, with 11 bases remaining between them. The CDR3 consists of 13 residues. Germline loops: CDR1 LGHNA, CDR2 YNFKEQ. CDR3 sequence reads: CASRRGLSGELFF. CDR3 DNA sequence: TGTGCCAGCAGGCGGGGCTTGTCCGGGGAGCTGTTTTTT.

This chain links TRBV7-8 with TRBJ1-5; possibly TRBD1 for D (6 bases). The CDR3 consists of 15 residues. Germline V gene lookup returns CDR1 SGHVS and CDR2 FQNEAQ. Between the trimmed V and J ends, which lost 5 bases and 5 bases, there was a span of 16 bases. The CDR3 DNA is TGTGCCAGCAGCCGAGCCTGGGGGCCCGATCAGCCCCAGCATTTT. Translation: CASSRAWGPDQPQHF. The whole variable domain, remainder taken from reference TRBV7-8 and TRBJ1-5, is GAGVSQSPRYKVAKRGQDVALRCDPISGHVSLFWYQQALGQGPEFLTYFQNEAQLDKSGLPSDRFFAERPEGSVSTLKIQRTQQEDSAVYLCASSRAWGPDQPQHFGDGTRLSIL.

The chain joins TRBV19 to TRBJ1-4; 10 bases agree with TRBD1. Germline trimming cut 7 bases from V and 7 bases from J; bases unmatched to any gene: 6. Germline CDR1 is LNHDA and CDR2 is SQIVND (reference sequence). The CDR3 is 14 amino acids. CDR3 residues: CASTVDRGREKLFF. CDR3 in DNA: TGTGCCAGTACCGTAGACAGGGGGCGTGAAAAACTGTTTTTT.